What follows are 19 T cell receptor beta chains derived from one specimen sequenced in a study of blood T cells in healthy people across ages. PCR was performed a second time for 7 to 11 cycles using a sample-barcoded 5' primer and a J-beta primer mix. Each CDR3 protein is one row after TCRdb ran MiXCR on the 5' RACE reads. The sample contains approximately 810,000 distinct CDR3 sequences, 36% of which appear only once. The sample was blood. Receptor source: a man younger than 35 in good health.

The J gene is TRBJ1-3, the V gene TRBV25-1, with D maybe TRBD1 (5 bases). The ends were cut back, 3 bases at V and 0 bases at J, with 9 bases in the middle. The CDR3 consists of 15 residues. CDR1 and CDR2 (germline): MGHDK, SYGVNS. The chain's CDR3 is CASSEGGASGNTIYF. CDR3 coding DNA: TGTGCCAGCAGTGAGGGTGGGGCCTCTGGAAACACCATATATTTT.

The chain links TRBV4-2 to TRBJ2-3; D is perhaps TRBD2 (6 bases). The CDR3 loop spans 15 amino acids. Between the trimmed V and J ends, which lost 1 base and 2 bases, there was a span of 10 bases. In germline, CDR1 is LGHNA, CDR2 YNFKEQ. The DNA of the CDR3 is TGTGCCAGCAGCCAAGGGCCGGGGGTCACAGATACGCAGTATTTT. Protein product: CASSQGPGVTDTQYF.

This clonotype was seen more than once but under ten times. The J gene is TRBJ2-2, the V gene TRBV5-1, with D tentatively TRBD2 (6 bases). Trimming removed 9 bases from V and 6 bases from J, with 18 bases in between. Germline assignment: CDR1 SGHRS and CDR2 YFSETQ. This CDR3 comprises 14 residues. The CDR3 is CATSDYSVAGELFF. CDR3 DNA sequence: TGCGCCACCTCGGACTACTCCGTCGCCGGGGAGCTGTTTTTT. The full variable domain, with the rest looked up from reference TRBV5-1 and TRBJ2-2, is KAGVTQTPRYLIKTRGQQVTLSCSPISGHRSVSWYQQTPGQGLQFLFEYFSETQRNKGNFPGRFSGRQFSNSRSEMNVSTLELGDSALYLCATSDYSVAGELFFGEGSRLTVL.

The chain is built from TRBV5-5 and TRBJ2-3; D gene unclear. The CDR3 length is 16 residues. CDR1 is SGHKS, CDR2 YYEKEE, per germline (reference sequence). Trimming took 0 bases from V and 6 from J, leaving 17 bases between them. CDR3 region: CASSLEIGFSFDTQYF. For the CDR3, the DNA is TGTGCCAGCAGCTTGGAGATAGGTTTTAGTTTCGATACGCAGTATTTT. The full variable domain, its missing parts supplied by reference TRBV5-5 and TRBJ2-3, is DAGVTQSPTHLIKTRGQQVTLRCSPISGHKSVSWYQQVLGQGPQFIFQYYEKEERGRGNFPDRFSARQFPNYSSELNVNALLLGDSALYLCASSLEIGFSFDTQYFGPGTRLTVL.

This clonotype was observed at least ten times. The chain carries TRBV7-7 and TRBJ2-3, with 9 bases matching TRBD2. Germline trimming cut 5 bases from V and 4 bases from J; bases unmatched to any gene: 4. Germline CDR1 is SSHAT and CDR2 is FNYEAQ (reference sequence). The CDR3 is 14 residues long. The CDR3 loop is CASSIGTSPDTQYF. The CDR3 coding sequence is TGTGCCAGCAGCATCGGGACTAGCCCAGATACGCAGTATTTT.

The chain uses TRBV20-1 and TRBJ1-2, with D possibly TRBD1 on 5 matching bases. CDR3 length: 15 residues. Germline V lookup: CDR1 DFQATT, CDR2 SNEGSKA (reference sequence). CDR3 sequence: CSGHGPGPLDYGYTF. As DNA, the CDR3 is TGCTCAGGACACGGACCGGGTCCCCTGGATTATGGCTACACCTTC.

The gene calls are TRBV4-3 and TRBJ1-1, with D hard to call. The CDR3 extends over 12 amino acids. The germline gives CDR1 LGHNA, CDR2 YSLEER. Trimming took off 2 bases at V and 7 bases at J, with 8 bases between the two ends. The CDR3 protein is CASSQPPHEAFF. Written as DNA, the CDR3 is TGCGCCAGCAGCCAACCCCCTCATGAAGCTTTCTTT.

A few counts support this clonotype. The chain recombines TRBV5-5 with TRBJ2-3; TRBD1 agrees at 10 bases. The CDR3 spans 15 residues. The V gene end was trimmed by 4 bases and the J gene end by 8 bases; junction bases not matched to a gene: 10. Germline values: CDR1 SGHKS, CDR2 YYEKEE (reference sequence). DNA for the CDR3: TGTGCCAGCAGCAACCGGGACAGGGGTGAAGGTACGCAGTATTTT. This codes for CASSNRDRGEGTQYF.

Many counts were recorded for this clonotype. J is TRBJ2-7 and V is TRBV15; unclear D gene. CDR3 length equals 14 residues. Trimming shortened V by 0 bases and J by 5 bases, and 11 bases separated the two germline ends. The germline V gene encodes CDR1 LNHNV and CDR2 YYDKDF (reference sequence). The CDR3: CATSREGSIDEQYF. The DNA of the CDR3 is TGTGCCACCAGCAGAGAAGGGTCCATCGACGAGCAGTACTTC. The complete variable domain, with remaining parts taken from reference TRBV15 and TRBJ2-7, reads DAMVIQNPRYQVTQFGKPVTLSCSQTLNHNVMYWYQQKSSQAPKLLFHYYDKDFNNEADTPDNFQSRRPNTSFCFLDIRSPGLGDTAMYLCATSREGSIDEQYFGPGTRLTVT.

J is TRBJ2-3 and V is TRBV5-1, with 7 positions matching TRBD2. The CDR3 is made up of 16 amino acids. Germline V CDR1 and CDR2: SGHRS, YFSETQ. V was pared by 3 bases and J by 0 bases, with 7 bases of the junction left unmatched. DNA of the CDR3: TGCGCCAGCAGCTGGGGGAGCGGGACTAGCACAGATACGCAGTATTTT. As protein: CASSWGSGTSTDTQYF.

To note about this clonotype: At one end the junction does not follow the germline gene, possibly because of a read error. This rearrangement joins TRBV4-1 to TRBJ2-2; no definite D call. The length of the CDR3 is 13 residues. Germline lookup yields CDR1 MGHRA and CDR2 YSYEKL. CDR3 in amino acids: CASRQVGVGELFF. CDR3 DNA sequence: TGCGCCAGCCGCCAAGTCGGAGTCGGGGAGCTGTTTTTT.

This clonotype was seen ten or more times. The V call is TRBV6-5, the J call TRBJ2-1; D uncertain. The length of the CDR3 is 11 residues. Germline CDR1 MNHEY, CDR2 SVGAGI. V was shortened by 6 bases and J by 7 bases, with 7 bases between the two germline ends. CDR3 DNA sequence: TGTGCCAGCAGCTATTCGAATGAGCAGTTCTTC. It encodes CASSYSNEQFF.

The gene calls are TRBV12-3 or TRBV12-4 and TRBJ2-5; D may be TRBD1 or TRBD2 (5 bases each). The V gene lost 2 bases and the J gene lost 11 bases, with 18 bases spanning the gap. The CDR3 totals 14 residues. In DNA form, the CDR3 reads TGTGCCAGCAGTTTAAGAGACGGGGCCCATGAGCAGTACTTC. Residues: CASSLRDGAHEQYF.

This clonotype has more than one count but fewer than ten. The chain carries TRBV4-3 and TRBJ2-4; 10 bases line up with TRBD1. Germline V gene data show CDR1 as LGHNA and CDR2 as YSLEER. After removal of 0 bases from V and 13 bases from J, the junction contained 9 bases not matched to a gene. CDR3 length: 15 residues. Here the CDR3 DNA reads TGCGCCAGCAGCCAAGAGGTTCGGGACAGGGGAGTCCAGTACTTC. Its translation is CASSQEVRDRGVQYF.

This clonotype has a handful of counts. The chain has TRBV20-1 and TRBJ2-5, with TRBD1 as a possible D gene (6 bases). Germline V gene sequence: CDR1 DFQATT, CDR2 SNEGSKA (reference sequence). This CDR3 comprises 13 residues. Trimming stripped 6 bases from V and 3 bases from J, with 14 bases between. The CDR3 is CSALTGREETQYF. The DNA for the CDR3 is TGCAGTGCCCTTACAGGGAGAGAAGAGACCCAGTACTTC.

The V call is TRBV6-2 or TRBV6-3, the J call TRBJ1-5; D is ambiguous. Germline assignment: CDR1 MNHEY and CDR2 SVGEGT. CDR3 size: 13 residues. Trimming removed 2 bases from V and 7 bases from J, with 9 bases in between. The CDR3 DNA follows: TGTGCCAGCAGTTACCTAGGAGAGCAGCCCCAGCATTTT. Encoded protein: CASSYLGEQPQHF.

The gene calls are TRBV5-5 and TRBJ2-1, with D uncertain. The better agreement between TRBJ2-7 and the DNA end casts doubt on the J call. The CDR3 runs 14 residues. CDR1 and CDR2 (germline): SGHKS, YYEKEE (reference sequence). The CDR3 coding sequence is TGTGCCAGCAGCCCTATCCCATCCTACAATGAGCAGTACTTC. Its protein product is CASSPIPSYNEQYF.

The DNA for the CDR3 is TGCGCCAGCAGCTTGGGGGCGGGCGAGTCAGATACGCAGTATTTT. Its translation: CASSLGAGESDTQYF. The gene calls are TRBV5-1 and TRBJ2-3; TRBD2 might be the D (5 bases). Trimming stripped 0 bases from V and 4 bases from J, with 12 bases between. The CDR3 sequence is 15 residues long. CDR1 and CDR2 (germline): SGHRS, YFSETQ.

The chain carries TRBV7-9 and TRBJ1-4, with a tentative D call TRBD1 (5 bases). V was trimmed by 8 bases and J by 2 bases, leaving 27 bases between them. Germline V gene sequence: CDR1 SEHNR, CDR2 FQNEAQ (reference sequence). The CDR3 is 19 residues long. As DNA, the CDR3 is TGTGCCAGCCGTCCCACCGGGACGGACGACTATGATACTAATGAAAAACTGTTTTTT. Its protein is CASRPTGTDDYDTNEKLFF.